This T cell receptor beta chain was identified in a study of shared clonotypes between healthy human individuals. Study conclusions and caveats: Against clonotypes common to all four donors, non-shared ones had lower generation probabilities. Researchers found naive subsets generally carried larger estimated richness than memory subsets. Represented diversity (both genetic and exposure-history) was limited by the small number of donors.

Genomic DNA (from each subset) was split evenly across several immunoSEQ plates. Method: immunoSEQ multiplex PCR; TCRdb's copy keeps in-frame clones and lacks some. This table holds roughly 2.2 million clones, 85% to 95% found once. Germline assignment: CDR1 SGDLS and CDR2 YYNGEE. Deletions cut 0 bases from V and 8 bases from J, with 17 bases between. The length of the CDR3 is 15 residues. About this clone itself: Its antigen is unidentified.

The sequenced material came from naive CD4+ T cells from PBMCs. As to subset: CD45RA+ positively selected. The source is a young man in good health. Some clones in this sample may be carry-over from other donors' samples. V usage is TRBV9 and J usage is TRBJ1-2; D perhaps matches TRBD1 (6 bases). CDR3 region: CASSVGQGPLGGYTF. In DNA, the CDR3 is TGTGCCAGCAGCGTAGGGCAGGGGCCCCTGGGGGGCTACACCTTC.